This TCR beta chain was retrieved from a study of shared clonotypes between healthy human individuals. Profiling relied on immunoSEQ multiplex PCR, and the TCRdb table lists in-frame clones only, not all of them. This table has millions of clones, 85% to 95% appearing once. The V and J ends lost 0 bases and 5 bases respectively, with 10 bases between them. Looked up from germline, CDR1 is ENHRY and CDR2 is SYGVKD. The CDR3 has 15 residues. This clonotype was sampled from a young man in good health. V usage is TRBV10-3 and J usage is TRBJ1-4; D call uncertain. The specimen sequenced was naive CD4+ T cells sorted from blood. Sample subset: CD45RA+ positively selected. Here the CDR3 reads CAISESLGPNEKLFF. The CDR3 DNA reads as TGTGCCATCAGTGAGTCGTTAGGGCCGAATGAAAAACTGTTTTTT.